A selection of T cell receptor beta chains follows, all from one sample in a study of STAT5B mutations in CD4+ large granular lymphocyte leukemia. This table comes from immunoSEQ multiplex PCR, and its TCRdb copy is limited to in-frame clones, with some not included. The sample holds about 30,000 clones; 70% to 85% are singletons and the top ten take around 2.3%. Sequencing was performed on CD4+ T cells from blood buffy coats. All receptors derive from a human donor in good health. The CDR3 runs from the conserved cysteine through the conserved F or W.

j_gene	v_gene	CDR3aa
TRBJ1-6	TRBV5-1	CASSPEGRGGNSPLHF
TRBJ1-4	TRBV5-6	CASSLWTGFINEKLFF
TRBJ1-3	TRBV4-1	CASSQGPRSEWTIYF
TRBJ2-3	TRBV6-1	CASRLLGGSTDTQYF
TRBJ2-1	TRBV29-1	CSVEAKPEREPNYNEQFF
TRBJ2-5	TRBV15	CATSSQGAGETQYF
TRBJ1-3	TRBV6-5	CASSLGGSGNTIYF
TRBJ2-3	TRBV7-9	CASIPSSTDTQYF
TRBJ2-5	TRBV19	CASSNIGGFQETQYF
TRBJ2-2	TRBV10-1	CASSGARTRGTGELFF
TRBJ1-6	TRBV19	CASSMEQGSIWNSPLHF
TRBJ2-1	TRBV7-2	CASSLEGAKYNEQFF
TRBJ2-5	TRBV19	CASSGLTQQETQYF
TRBJ2-3	TRBV19	CASSPGTEPLDTQYF
TRBJ1-4	TRBV19	CASRPGQASNEKLFF
TRBJ2-1	TRBV4-1	CASSQEGSSGGTNEQFF
TRBJ1-4	TRBV5-6	CASSPGPLGKLFF
TRBJ1-5	TRBV6-1	CASSWTGGQDQPQHF
TRBJ1-1	TRBV6-5	CASKLGPAEYEAFF
TRBJ2-3	TRBV5-8	CASSWDNTDTQYF
TRBJ2-5	TRBV7-8	CASSMPGQGKETQYF
TRBJ2-2	TRBV5-1	CASSLNSFTGELFF
TRBJ2-1	TRBV5-1	CASSLGAREQFF
TRBJ1-6	TRBV5-6	CASTLTGTGQALHF
TRBJ1-1	TRBV27	CASSYTAGLTEAFF
TRBJ2-1	TRBV7-2	CASSWKLSNEQFF
TRBJ2-5	TRBV5-4	CASSLGLAGQETQYF